These T cell receptor beta chains were read from a single sample in a study of T cell responses to AZD1222 COVID-19 vaccine. Using immunoSEQ multiplex PCR, the repertoire was profiled, and TCRdb retains in-frame clones only, with some absent. The sample contains around 99,000 clones, roughly 88% of which appear only once. Sequences were derived from peripheral blood, sampled on day 0 of AZD1222 vaccination. These receptors originate from an adult in good health. Both conserved end residues are part of each CDR3. Each record gives: D gene, clone size, J gene, V gene, CDR3 DNA, CDR3 protein. D genes are given only for firm matches. Not every row has a clone size; where given, it reads once, few, many or a size class.

TRBD1,-,TRBJ2-2,TRBV5-5,TGTGCCAGCAGCCGGACAGGGATCCCCGGGGAGCTGTTTTTT,CASSRTGIPGELFF
-,-,TRBJ2-2,TRBV7-9,TGTGCCAGCAGCTTTTTTCGCACCGGGGAGCTGTTTTTT,CASSFFRTGELFF
TRBD2,-,TRBJ2-1,TRBV14,TGTGCCAGCAGTCGTACTAGCGGGGGGGCAGAAGAGCAGTTCTTC,CASSRTSGGAEEQFF
-,-,TRBJ1-5,TRBV7-3,TGTGCCAGCAGCTCGATGCCCCAGCATTTT,CASSSMPQHF
-,-,TRBJ2-7,TRBV5-1,TGCGCCAGCAGCTTGGGATACTCCTACGAGCAGTACTTC,CASSLGYSYEQYF
-,-,TRBJ2-7,TRBV7-2,TGTGCCAGCAGCTTAAGAATACAGCCGGAGCAGTACTTC,CASSLRIQPEQYF
-,-,TRBJ2-7,TRBV5-1,TGCGCCAGCAGCTTGGTAGCTAGTACCCACGAGCAGTACTTC,CASSLVASTHEQYF
-,once,TRBJ2-5,TRBV5-1,TGCGCCAGCAGCTTGGACAGGGTCTGGGAGACCCAGTACTTC,CASSLDRVWETQYF
-,-,TRBJ1-3,TRBV27,TGTGCCAGCAGTTTGGCTTTCAACTCTGGAAACACCATATATTTT,CASSLAFNSGNTIYF
-,-,TRBJ2-5,TRBV19,TGTGCCAGTACGGGGGCTAGCGGTGTCCAAGAGACCCAGTACTTC,CASTGASGVQETQYF
-,-,TRBJ2-1,TRBV6-1,TGTGCCAGCAGTGAAGTGGGGGGAAGCTCCTACAATGAGCAGTTCTTC,CASSEVGGSSYNEQFF
-,-,TRBJ2-1,TRBV12-3/TRBV12-4,TGTGCCAGCAGTCCGGGACCCCTGGGTGAGCAGTTCTTC,CASSPGPLGEQFF
-,few,TRBJ1-3,TRBV19,TGTGCCAGTAGCCAAGGGACACCTGGAAACACCATATATTTT,CASSQGTPGNTIYF
-,-,TRBJ2-3,TRBV18,TGTGCCAGCTCACCTGTTGAGGATACGCAGTATTTT,CASSPVEDTQYF
-,-,TRBJ2-3,TRBV7-3,TGTGCCAGCAGCTTTGGGGGAATATCAGATACGCAGTATTTT,CASSFGGISDTQYF
-,-,TRBJ2-5,TRBV10-3,TGTGCCATCAGTGACCCCGACAGCCAAGAGACCCAGTACTTC,CAISDPDSQETQYF
-,-,TRBJ2-7,TRBV28,TGTGCCAGCAAACTCCTGGGGCAGTCCTACGAGCAGTACTTC,CASKLLGQSYEQYF
-,-,TRBJ2-7,TRBV10-3,TGTGCCATCAGAGGGTTTCAGGGGAACGAGCAGTACTTC,CAIRGFQGNEQYF
-,-,TRBJ2-2,TRBV9,TGTGCCAGCAGCGGGGGGGACCGTGACACCGGGGAGCTGTTTTTT,CASSGGDRDTGELFF
-,-,TRBJ2-1,TRBV7-7,TGTGCCAGCAGCTTAGGGACCGCTAGCAATGAGCAGTTCTTC,CASSLGTASNEQFF